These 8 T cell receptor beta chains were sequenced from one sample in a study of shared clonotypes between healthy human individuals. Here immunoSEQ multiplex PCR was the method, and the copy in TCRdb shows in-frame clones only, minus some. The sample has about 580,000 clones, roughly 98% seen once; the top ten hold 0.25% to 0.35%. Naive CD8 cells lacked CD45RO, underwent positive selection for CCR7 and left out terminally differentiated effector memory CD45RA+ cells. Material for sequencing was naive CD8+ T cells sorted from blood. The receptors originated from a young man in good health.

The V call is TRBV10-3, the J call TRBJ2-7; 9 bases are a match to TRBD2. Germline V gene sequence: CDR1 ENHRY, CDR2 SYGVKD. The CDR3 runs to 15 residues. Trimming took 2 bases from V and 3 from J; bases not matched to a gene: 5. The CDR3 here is CAISEASGAIYEQYF. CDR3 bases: TGTGCCATCAGTGAGGCTAGCGGGGCAATCTACGAGCAGTACTTC.

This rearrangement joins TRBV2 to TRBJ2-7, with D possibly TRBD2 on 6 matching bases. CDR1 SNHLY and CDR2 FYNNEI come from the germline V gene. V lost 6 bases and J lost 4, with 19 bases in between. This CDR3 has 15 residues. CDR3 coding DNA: TGTGCCAGCAGCGATTCTCAGGGAGGTCTGTACGAGCAGTACTTC. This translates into CASSDSQGGLYEQYF.

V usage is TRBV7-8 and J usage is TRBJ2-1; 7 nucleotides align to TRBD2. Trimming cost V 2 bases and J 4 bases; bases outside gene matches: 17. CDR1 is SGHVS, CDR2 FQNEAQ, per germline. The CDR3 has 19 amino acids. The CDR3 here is CASSLRLATEIWGYNEQFF. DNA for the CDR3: TGTGCCAGCAGCTTAAGACTAGCCACCGAAATTTGGGGATACAATGAGCAGTTCTTC.

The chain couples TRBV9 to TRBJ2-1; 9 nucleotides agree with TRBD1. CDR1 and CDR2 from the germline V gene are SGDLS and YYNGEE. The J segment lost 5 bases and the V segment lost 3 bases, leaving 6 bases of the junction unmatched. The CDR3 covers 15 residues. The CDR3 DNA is TGTGCCAGCAGCGCGACAGGGGGAGGACACAATGAGCAGTTCTTC. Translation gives CASSATGGGHNEQFF.

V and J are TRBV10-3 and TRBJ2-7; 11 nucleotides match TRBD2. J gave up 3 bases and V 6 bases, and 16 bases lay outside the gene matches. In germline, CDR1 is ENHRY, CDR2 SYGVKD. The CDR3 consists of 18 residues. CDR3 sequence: CAISPGTSGLGEGYEQYF. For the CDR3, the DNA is TGTGCCATCAGCCCCGGGACTAGCGGTCTCGGTGAGGGCTACGAGCAGTACTTC.

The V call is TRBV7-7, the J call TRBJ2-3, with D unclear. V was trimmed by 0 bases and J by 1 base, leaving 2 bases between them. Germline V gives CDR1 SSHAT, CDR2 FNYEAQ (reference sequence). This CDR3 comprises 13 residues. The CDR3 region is CASSLARTDTQYF. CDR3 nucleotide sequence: TGTGCCAGCAGCTTAGCCCGCACAGATACGCAGTATTTT.

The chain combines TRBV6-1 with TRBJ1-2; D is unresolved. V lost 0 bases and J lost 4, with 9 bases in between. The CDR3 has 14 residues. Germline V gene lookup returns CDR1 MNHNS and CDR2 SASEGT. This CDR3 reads CASSEAGLSYGYTF. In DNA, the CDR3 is TGTGCCAGCAGTGAAGCGGGATTATCCTATGGCTACACCTTC.

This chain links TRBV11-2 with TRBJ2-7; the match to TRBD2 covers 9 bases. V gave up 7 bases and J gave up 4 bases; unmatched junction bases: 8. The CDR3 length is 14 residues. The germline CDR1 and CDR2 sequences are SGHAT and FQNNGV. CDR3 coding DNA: TGTGCCAGCAAAGTTAGCGGGAGAGGGTACGAGCAGTACTTC. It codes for CASKVSGRGYEQYF.